This paragraph reports one T cell receptor (beta chain). Its antigen is unknown. This specimen comes from a study of OX40 agonist ivuxolimab in advanced cancers. Turning to the study itself: Of the patients, three showed partial responses, one with hepatocellular carcinoma and two with cutaneous melanoma. The study's findings and limits: CD4+ and CD8+ T cells in blood underwent clonal expansion by week 6 at 0.1 to 3.0 mg/kg.

V lost 5 bases, J lost 0 bases, and 8 bases lay in between. Germline lookup yields CDR1 LNHDA and CDR2 SQIVND (reference sequence). This CDR3 is built from 14 residues. TCRdb's copy holds only in-frame clones and misses some; the assay was immunoSEQ multiplex PCR. The sample shows about 60,000 clones, 75% to 90% of them seen only once. The V and J genes are TRBV19 and TRBJ2-4; D unclear. The sample here was CD4+ or CD8+ T cells sorted from blood, taken in a trial of the OX40 agonist ivuxolimab. The TCR comes from an adult with an advanced solid tumor such as melanoma, head and neck, liver or kidney cancer. This CDR3 reads CASSSKLAKNIQYF. The CDR3 region has the DNA TGTGCCAGTAGTTCCAAACTAGCCAAAAACATTCAGTACTTC.